A single sample gave rise to the 24 T cell receptor beta chains below, sequenced in a study of T cells after posttransplantation cyclophosphamide. TCRdb's copy holds only in-frame clones and misses some; the assay was immunoSEQ multiplex PCR. The sample yields about 24,000 clones, around 92% seen once. Controls had myeloablative marrow grafts with methotrexate and calcineurin inhibitor, sampled at 1 year. This material consisted of PBMCs, taken after an allogeneic stem cell transplant with a calcineurin inhibitor and methotrexate. These receptor sequences come from a female patient aged 45 to 65 who received an allogeneic stem cell transplant from an unrelated donor, was CMV-positive, and had chronic GVHD only. The T cells may come from the graft donor.

The chain joins TRBV5-1 to TRBJ1-3; TRBD2 is a possible D gene (6 bases). The end of the DNA aligns better with TRBJ2-2, so the J call may be wrong. The CDR3 runs 15 residues. The germline V gene has CDR1 SGHRS and CDR2 YFSETQ. The CDR3 region is CASSLEQAGTGELFF. CDR3 DNA: TGCGCCAGCAGCTTGGAACAGGCGGGGACCGGGGAGCTGTTTTTT.

The chain joins TRBV30 to TRBJ1-2, with a possible D match to TRBD1 (5 bases). Trimming took 0 bases from V and 2 from J, leaving 10 bases between them. Germline V gene data show CDR1 as GTSNPN and CDR2 as SVGIG (reference sequence). The CDR3 runs to 14 residues. The CDR3 loop is CAWSVGGGNYGYTF. The CDR3 DNA follows: TGTGCCTGGAGTGTTGGCGGGGGGAACTATGGCTACACCTTC.

The chain is built from TRBV6-1 and TRBJ1-2, with 8 bases identical to TRBD1. J was trimmed by 4 bases and V by 4 bases; bases with no gene match: 5. CDR1 is MNHNS and CDR2 is SASEGT in the germline V gene. The CDR3 runs to 14 residues. Written as DNA, the CDR3 is TGTGCCAGCAGTGGACAACAGGGGGGCTATGGCTACACCTTC. This gives the protein CASSGQQGGYGYTF.

The V gene is TRBV6-5, the J gene TRBJ2-7, with 8 bases that match TRBD2. The trim removed 5 bases at V and 5 bases at J, leaving 11 bases unmatched. Germline V gives CDR1 MNHEY, CDR2 SVGAGI. The CDR3 contains 15 residues. The CDR3 reads CASSRGTRGENEQYF. The CDR3, as DNA: TGTGCCAGCAGTCGGGGGACTAGGGGAGAGAACGAGCAGTACTTC.

This chain links TRBV28 with TRBJ1-5; no reliable D call. The CDR3 length is 11 residues. The ends were cut back, 7 bases at V and 5 bases at J, with 6 bases in the middle. Per germline, CDR1 MDHEN and CDR2 SYDVKM. CDR3 protein: CASNRDQPQHF. CDR3 DNA: TGTGCCAGCAATCGTGATCAGCCCCAGCATTTT.

The table lists this clone with a few counts. The chain has TRBV11-3 and TRBJ2-7, with 7 bases matching TRBD1. The germline CDR1 and CDR2 sequences are SGHNT and YENEEA. The CDR3 is 14 amino acids. V was pared by 4 bases and J by 2 bases, with 5 bases of the junction left unmatched. The CDR3 region is CASSSRDSPYEQYF. CDR3 coding DNA: TGTGCCAGCAGCTCCCGGGACAGCCCCTACGAGCAGTACTTC.

This clone was seen a single time. The CDR3 DNA reads TGTGCCAGCAGCTTAGGAAACATACAAGAGACCCAGTACTTC. This codes for CASSLGNIQETQYF. The genes are TRBV7-9 and TRBJ2-5; D uncertain. Trimming removed 1 base at V and 2 bases at J, with 8 bases between. The germline gives CDR1 SEHNR, CDR2 FQNEAQ (reference sequence). This CDR3 has 14 amino acids.

The genes are TRBV5-1 and TRBJ2-5; maybe TRBD1 (6 bases). Deletions cut 1 base from V and 5 bases from J, with 12 bases between. This CDR3 comprises 14 residues. Germline lookup yields CDR1 SGHRS and CDR2 YFSETQ. The chain's CDR3 is CASSLKGEWETQYF. The CDR3 DNA is TGCGCCAGCAGCTTGAAGGGGGAATGGGAGACCCAGTACTTC.

The rearrangement uses TRBV5-1 and TRBJ2-1; 13 nucleotides align to TRBD2. J was trimmed by 7 bases and V by 3 bases; bases with no gene match: 10. From germline, CDR1 is SGHRS and CDR2 YFSETQ. This CDR3 is 17 amino acids long. CDR3: CASSYRLAGGKGNEQFF. In DNA, the CDR3 is TGCGCCAGCAGCTACCGACTAGCGGGAGGTAAGGGTAATGAGCAGTTCTTC.

This clone was detected only once. CDR3 DNA: TGCGCCAGCAGCTTTGACAGGGCCACTGAAGCTTTCTTT. Amino acids: CASSFDRATEAFF. V gene TRBV5-1 combines with J gene TRBJ1-1, with TRBD1 matching 7 bases. This CDR3 has 13 amino acids. Germline V gene sequence: CDR1 SGHRS, CDR2 YFSETQ. V was pared by 2 bases and J by 4 bases, with 2 bases of the junction left unmatched.

The rearrangement joins TRBV5-4 to TRBJ1-1, with D tentatively TRBD1 (5 bases). CDR1 and CDR2 (germline): SGHNT, YYREEE (reference sequence). The CDR3 extends over 14 amino acids. Trimming removed 9 bases from V and 0 bases from J, with 15 bases in between. CDR3 nucleotide sequence: TGTGCCACCTTTACAGGACGACTGAACACTGAAGCTTTCTTT. This encodes CATFTGRLNTEAFF.

This clone was seen a single time. This chain joins TRBV30 and TRBJ1-1; D gene uncertain. The V and J ends lost 0 bases and 8 bases respectively, with 7 bases between them. The CDR3 totals 11 residues. Germline CDR1 is GTSNPN and CDR2 is SVGIG (reference sequence). The CDR3 DNA reads as TGTGCCTGGAGTGTACTAGAGGAAGCTTTCTTT. This encodes CAWSVLEEAFF.

The rearrangement uses TRBV9 and TRBJ1-1, with 8 positions matching TRBD1. The CDR3 is 17 residues long. With V trimmed by 1 base and J by 2 bases, 10 bases remained unmatched. Germline V gene sequence: CDR1 SGDLS, CDR2 YYNGEE. CDR3 in amino acids: CASSVSFYRGENTEAFF. CDR3 nucleotide sequence: TGTGCCAGCAGCGTATCTTTTTACAGGGGGGAAAACACTGAAGCTTTCTTT. The whole variable domain, remainder taken from reference TRBV9 and TRBJ1-1, is DSGVTQTPKHLITATGQRVTLRCSPRSGDLSVYWYQQSLDQGLQFLIQYYNGEERAKGNILERFSAQQFPDLHSELNLSSLELGDSALYFCASSVSFYRGENTEAFFGQGTRLTVV.

The chain has TRBV7-6 and TRBJ1-1, with D possibly TRBD1 on 5 matching bases. Looked up from germline, CDR1 is SGHVS and CDR2 is FNYEAQ. Between the trimmed V and J ends, which lost 5 bases and 1 base, there was a span of 8 bases. The length of the CDR3 is 13 residues. The CDR3 protein is CASSRDSNTEAFF. Here the CDR3 DNA reads TGTGCCAGCAGCCGGGACTCGAACACTGAAGCTTTCTTT.

V gene TRBV19 combines with J gene TRBJ2-7; D is perhaps TRBD1 (6 bases). The CDR3 extends over 13 amino acids. The germline V and J ends were trimmed by 11 bases and 3 bases, with 17 bases remaining between them. The germline CDR1 and CDR2 sequences are LNHDA and SQIVND (reference sequence). Here the CDR3 reads CAVGQGRGYEQYF. The CDR3 DNA sequence: TGTGCCGTTGGGCAGGGCAGGGGCTACGAGCAGTACTTC.

A few counts support this clone. The rearrangement uses TRBV29-1 and TRBJ2-5; 9 nucleotides match TRBD2. Germline CDR1 is SQVTM and CDR2 is ANQGSEA. The CDR3 extends over 14 amino acids. J gave up 3 bases and V 6 bases, and 8 bases lay outside the gene matches. Here the CDR3 reads CSVGIAGAKETQYF. CDR3 nucleotides: TGCAGCGTGGGAATAGCGGGAGCAAAAGAGACCCAGTACTTC.

The rearrangement joins TRBV28 to TRBJ1-4; maybe TRBD1 (6 bases). V gave up 4 bases and J gave up 5 bases, with 14 bases separating them. The CDR3 runs 15 residues. Germline CDR1 MDHEN, CDR2 SYDVKM. The CDR3 DNA sequence: TGTGCCAGCAGTTCTCCGGGGGGGCGGAATGAAAAACTGTTTTTT. Its translation is CASSSPGGRNEKLFF.

Written as DNA, the CDR3 is TGTGCCAGCAGCTTCACAGGGCCAGATACGCAGTATTTT. Translating it yields CASSFTGPDTQYF. The rearrangement uses TRBV21-1 and TRBJ2-3; the table's D call, TRBD1, has no DNA check behind it. TRBV21-1 is described as a pseudogene. The CDR3 contains 13 residues.

This rearrangement joins TRBV7-2 to TRBJ2-5; 11 bases agree with TRBD2. The germline gives CDR1 SGHTA, CDR2 FQGNSA. The V segment lost 5 bases and the J segment 3 bases; nucleotides outside the gene matches: 8. This CDR3 spans 16 amino acids. For the CDR3, the DNA is TGTGCCAGCAGCGCGCGTTTAGCGGGAGGGAAAGAGACCCAGTACTTC. Its translation: CASSARLAGGKETQYF.

The chain employs TRBV5-5 and TRBJ1-1; no definite D call. The V gene lost 0 bases and the J gene lost 3 bases, with 6 bases spanning the gap. Germline loops: CDR1 SGHKS, CDR2 YYEKEE (reference sequence). The CDR3 runs to 13 residues. CDR3 sequence reads: CASSLARYTEAFF. The CDR3 region has the DNA TGTGCCAGCAGCTTGGCGCGGTACACTGAAGCTTTCTTT.

V is TRBV5-1 and J is TRBJ2-5; 9 positions agree with TRBD2. J gave up 2 bases and V 9 bases, and 11 bases lay outside the gene matches. The CDR3 consists of 15 residues. Per the germline V gene, CDR1 is SGHRS and CDR2 is YFSETQ. CDR3 region: CATRTLAGLQETQYF. CDR3 nucleotides: TGCGCCACCCGGACTCTAGCGGGGCTACAAGAGACCCAGTACTTC.

The count of this clone is one. The chain links TRBV21-1 to TRBJ2-3; the table names TRBD2, a call not compared with the DNA. TRBV21-1 is recorded as a pseudogene. There are 17 residues in the CDR3. This CDR3 reads CASSKGPGLAGVRTQYF. The CDR3 DNA reads TGTGCCAGCAGCAAAGGACCCGGACTAGCGGGAGTTCGTACGCAGTATTTT.

This chain uses TRBV5-1 with TRBJ2-1; 7 bases are shared with TRBD2. The CDR3 sequence is 16 residues long. V shed 7 bases, J shed 7 bases, and the junction held 17 bases outside the gene matches. Germline-derived CDR1 and CDR2 are SGHRS and YFSETQ. The CDR3 DNA sequence: TGCGCCAGCTCCTGGAGCGGGGAGGGAGTAAGAAATGAGCAGTTCTTC. It yields the protein CASSWSGEGVRNEQFF.

The V and J genes are TRBV2 and TRBJ2-7; 9 positions match TRBD1. The V gene's germline CDR1 is SNHLY and CDR2 FYNNEI. There are 13 residues in the CDR3. After removal of 4 bases from V and 3 bases from J, the junction contained 1 base not matched to a gene. CDR3 sequence reads: CASSVDRGYEQYF. Written as DNA, the CDR3 is TGTGCCAGCAGTGTGGACAGGGGCTACGAGCAGTACTTC.